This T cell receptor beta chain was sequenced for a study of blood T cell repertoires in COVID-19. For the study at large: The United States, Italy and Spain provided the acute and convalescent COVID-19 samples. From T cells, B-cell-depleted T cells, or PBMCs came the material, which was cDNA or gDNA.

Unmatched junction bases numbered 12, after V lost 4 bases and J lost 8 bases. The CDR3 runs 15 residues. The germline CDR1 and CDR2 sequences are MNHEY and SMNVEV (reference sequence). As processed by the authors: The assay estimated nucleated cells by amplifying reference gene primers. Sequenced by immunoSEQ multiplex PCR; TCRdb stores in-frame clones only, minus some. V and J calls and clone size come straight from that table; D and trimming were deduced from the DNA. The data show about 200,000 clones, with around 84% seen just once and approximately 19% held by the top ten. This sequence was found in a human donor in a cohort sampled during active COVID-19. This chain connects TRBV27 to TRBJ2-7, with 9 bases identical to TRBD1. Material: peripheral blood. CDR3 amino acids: CASSSTPGQGTKQYF. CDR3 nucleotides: TGTGCCAGCAGTTCGACTCCGGGACAGGGAACTAAGCAGTACTTC.